This TCR beta chain was found in a study of T cells in Graves' hyperthyroidism and ophthalmopathy. About the study: At initial diagnosis, before any treatment had begun, peripheral blood was obtained.

Using RNA transcripts as the source, TCR beta CDR3 regions were amplified. First-round RT-PCR targeting the TCR CDR3 was performed with the HTBI primer set. TCRdb processed the multiplex PCR reads anew with MiXCR; each CDR3 protein has one entry. This table has over 550,000 distinct CDR3 sequences, roughly a sixth appearing once. V gave up 5 bases and J gave up 3 bases, with 13 bases separating them. The CDR3 loop spans 15 amino acids. Germline V gene data show CDR1 as MDHEN and CDR2 as SYDVKM. The receptor's source is a woman aged 18-29 years with Graves' hyperthyroidism. The chain carries TRBV28 and TRBJ2-2; TRBD1 might be the D (5 bases). What was sequenced was blood. CDR3 in DNA: TGTGCCAGCAGTGCGCAGGGCGTAGACACCGGGGAGCTGTTTTTT. This codes for CASSAQGVDTGELFF. Drawing the rest from reference TRBV28 and TRBJ2-2, the complete variable domain is DVKVTQSSRYLVKRTGEKVFLECVQDMDHENMFWYRQDPGLGLRLIYFSYDVKMKEKGDIPEGYSVSREKKERFSLILESASTNQTSMYLCASSAQGVDTGELFFGEGSRLTVL.